These 23 T cell receptor beta chains share one sample of origin, sequenced in a study of blood T cell repertoires in COVID-19. This table comes from immunoSEQ multiplex PCR, and its TCRdb copy is limited to in-frame clones, with some not included. The table includes roughly 220,000 clones, 84% detected once. The sample consisted of PBMCs or T cells enriched from blood (not recorded which). The receptor set was obtained from a woman aged 40 to 50 who had recovered from COVID-19.

This chain uses TRBV6-5 with TRBJ1-5; D might be TRBD1 (6 bases). The ends were cut back, 4 bases at V and 0 bases at J, with 13 bases in the middle. Germline lookup yields CDR1 MNHEY and CDR2 SVGAGI. The length of the CDR3 is 16 residues. This CDR3 reads CASSFQDRNSNQPQHF. The CDR3 bases are TGTGCCAGCAGTTTTCAGGACAGAAATAGCAATCAGCCCCAGCATTTT.

This chain links TRBV10-1 with TRBJ2-7; 9 bases map to TRBD2. V was clipped by 7 bases and J by 1 base; unmatched bases: 11. Germline loops: CDR1 WNHNN, CDR2 SYGVQD (reference sequence). This CDR3 is 16 amino acids long. The CDR3 bases are TGCGCCAGCACCCTAGGGGTAGCGGGAGTTTCCTACGAGCAGTACTTC. Translated: CASTLGVAGVSYEQYF.

This clone has just a few counts. This chain connects TRBV2 to TRBJ1-1; 8 nucleotides line up with TRBD1. Germline loops: CDR1 SNHLY, CDR2 FYNNEI. J lost 0 bases, V lost 2 bases, and 2 bases had no gene match. The CDR3 has 15 residues. The CDR3 loop is CASSERTGLNTEAFF. As DNA, the CDR3 is TGTGCCAGCAGTGAAAGGACAGGGCTGAACACTGAAGCTTTCTTT.

The chain has TRBV3-1 (or the pseudogene TRBV3-2) and TRBJ2-4; the match to TRBD2 covers 9 bases. The germline V gene encodes CDR1 LGHDT and CDR2 YNNKEL (reference sequence). This CDR3 comprises 13 residues. V dropped 6 bases and J dropped 13; count of bases not matched to a gene: 10. The CDR3: CASSFGGTSSQYF. The CDR3 bases are TGTGCCAGCAGTTTTGGAGGGACTAGCTCACAGTACTTC.

J is TRBJ2-7 and V is TRBV7-2, with D perhaps TRBD2 (5 bases). Trimming left V 3 bases short and J 5 bases short, with 11 bases between. The CDR3 is made up of 13 amino acids. Germline-derived CDR1 and CDR2 are SGHTA and FQGNSA. CDR3 DNA: TGTGCCAGCAGCTTGTCCCCCGGGGACGAGCAGTACGTC. Encoded protein: CASSLSPGDEQYV.

The CDR3 spells CSVSSFREDSVEQYF. The DNA for the CDR3 is TGCAGCGTTTCCTCCTTCAGGGAGGATTCGGTCGAGCAGTACTTC. The chain carries TRBV29-1 and TRBJ2-7; a weak D match, TRBD2 (6 bases). V gave up 5 bases and J gave up 6 bases, with 23 bases separating them. The CDR3 sequence is 15 residues long. Germline lookup yields CDR1 SQVTM and CDR2 ANQGSEA.

V gene TRBV28 combines with J gene TRBJ1-4; D may be TRBD1 (5 bases). V lost 2 bases and J 7 bases, leaving 11 bases between the germline ends. The germline V gene encodes CDR1 MDHEN and CDR2 SYDVKM. CDR3 length: 14 amino acids. CDR3 region: CASSLQGWTEKLFF. CDR3 in DNA: TGTGCCAGCAGTTTACAGGGTTGGACTGAAAAACTGTTTTTT. Together with reference TRBV28 and TRBJ1-4, the CDR3 gives the full variable domain: DVKVTQSSRYLVKRTGEKVFLECVQDMDHENMFWYRQDPGLGLRLIYFSYDVKMKEKGDIPEGYSVSREKKERFSLILESASTNQTSMYLCASSLQGWTEKLFFGSGTQLSVL.

The chain carries TRBV21-1 and TRBJ2-2; the listed D gene, TRBD1, was not tested against the DNA. TRBV21-1 is a pseudogene locus. This CDR3 comprises 19 residues. The DNA of the CDR3 is TGTGCCAGCAGCAAAGTCGACAGTCCTTCAGTGGCGAACACCGGGGAGCTGTTTTTT. This translates into CASSKVDSPSVANTGELFF.

The chain combines TRBV28 with TRBJ1-3; 7 bases map to TRBD1. The V and J ends lost 7 bases and 5 bases, in that order; junction bases with no gene match: 11. This CDR3 spans 15 amino acids. CDR1 MDHEN and CDR2 SYDVKM come from the germline V gene. CDR3 nucleotides: TGTGCCAGCAACCAAGGGGGACAGCGGAGAAACACCATATATTTT. Amino acids: CASNQGGQRRNTIYF.

The chain joins TRBV19 to TRBJ1-5; maybe TRBD1 (5 bases). The CDR3 is made up of 15 amino acids. V lost 2 bases, J lost 9 bases, and 17 bases lay in between. CDR1 LNHDA and CDR2 SQIVND come from the germline V gene (reference sequence). The CDR3 nucleotides read TGTGCCAGTAGTATAAGGGTTGGGGGGTTGGGGCCCCAGCATTTT. This sequence encodes CASSIRVGGLGPQHF.

The chain couples TRBV19 to TRBJ2-5, with 8 bases fitting TRBD1. Trimming cost V 4 bases and J 5 bases; bases outside gene matches: 9. The CDR3 loop spans 15 amino acids. The germline V gene encodes CDR1 LNHDA and CDR2 SQIVND (reference sequence). DNA of the CDR3: TGTGCCAGTAGTACCAGGACAGGGTGGGGGGAGACCCAGTACTTC. This encodes CASSTRTGWGETQYF.

J is TRBJ1-2 and V is TRBV11-3; TRBD1 agrees at 10 bases. This CDR3 region has 15 residues. V shed 5 bases and J 3 bases; nucleotides not matched to a gene: 6. In germline, CDR1 is SGHNT, CDR2 YENEEA. CDR3 protein: CASSPAGTGDYGYTF. CDR3 DNA sequence: TGTGCCAGCAGCCCAGCCGGGACAGGGGACTATGGCTACACCTTC.

This rearrangement joins TRBV6-6 to TRBJ2-5; 7 nucleotides line up with TRBD2. In germline, CDR1 is MNHNY, CDR2 SVGAGI (reference sequence). This CDR3 region has 13 residues. V lost 5 bases, J lost 5 bases, and 5 bases stayed unmatched. This CDR3 reads CASSRAGRETQYF. The CDR3 nucleotides read TGTGCCAGCAGTCGAGCGGGAAGGGAGACCCAGTACTTC.

In its sample, this clone was seen once. The chain joins TRBV7-2 to TRBJ1-1; D gene uncertain. V lost 3 bases and J lost 1, with 6 bases in between. The CDR3 has 13 residues. Per the germline V gene, CDR1 is SGHTA and CDR2 is FQGNSA. CDR3 coding DNA: TGTGCCAGCAGCTTGGAGGGGAACACTGAAGCTTTCTTT. It specifies CASSLEGNTEAFF. Full variable domain (remainder filled in from reference TRBV7-2 and TRBJ1-1): GAGVSQSPSNKVTEKGKDVELRCDPISGHTALYWYRQSLGQGLEFLIYFQGNSAPDKSGLPSDRFSAERTGGSVSTLTIQRTQQEDSAVYLCASSLEGNTEAFFGQGTRLTVV.

In DNA form, the CDR3 reads TGTGCCAGCAGCTTAACCGGGACAGGGTCTGAAAAACTGTTTTTT. Residues: CASSLTGTGSEKLFF. The chain recombines TRBV7-2 with TRBJ1-4, with 9 bases that match TRBD1. The V gene's germline CDR1 is SGHTA and CDR2 FQGNSA. The trim removed 2 bases at V and 7 bases at J, leaving 5 bases unmatched. This CDR3 region has 15 residues. The whole variable domain, remainder taken from reference TRBV7-2 and TRBJ1-4, is GAGVSQSPSNKVTEKGKDVELRCDPISGHTALYWYRQSLGQGLEFLIYFQGNSAPDKSGLPSDRFSAERTGGSVSTLTIQRTQQEDSAVYLCASSLTGTGSEKLFFGSGTQLSVL.

The chain is built from TRBV3-1 (or the pseudogene TRBV3-2) and TRBJ2-1, with 7 nucleotides matching TRBD2. This CDR3 contains 15 residues. V gave up 4 bases and J gave up 1 base; unmatched junction bases: 4. From germline, CDR1 is LGHDT and CDR2 YNNKEL (reference sequence). The CDR3 DNA follows: TGTGCCAGCAGCCCCAGACTAGCTTCCTACAATGAGCAGTTCTTC. Translated, it gives CASSPRLASYNEQFF.

The J gene is TRBJ2-1, the V gene TRBV28; a weak D match, TRBD2 (5 bases). The V end lost 8 bases, the J end lost 3 bases, and 14 bases lay between the germline ends. Germline V gene sequence: CDR1 MDHEN, CDR2 SYDVKM. The CDR3 spans 14 residues. The CDR3 reads CASRTGEGYNEQFF. CDR3 bases: TGTGCCAGCCGCACCGGGGAAGGCTACAATGAGCAGTTCTTC.

The sample holds one count of this clone. V gene TRBV19 combines with J gene TRBJ1-3; 7 positions match TRBD1. The CDR3 is 15 amino acids. The germline CDR1 and CDR2 sequences are LNHDA and SQIVND (reference sequence). V lost 9 bases, J lost 0 bases, and 8 bases stayed unmatched. CDR3 DNA: TGTGCCAGCAGGGACAGACCGTTCTCTGGAAACACCATATATTTT. Protein: CASRDRPFSGNTIYF.

The V and J genes are TRBV7-9 and TRBJ1-1, with TRBD1 identical over 9 bases. The V gene's germline CDR1 is SEHNR and CDR2 FQNEAQ (reference sequence). The CDR3 loop spans 14 amino acids. With V trimmed by 4 bases and J by 13 bases, 13 bases remained unmatched. The DNA of the CDR3 is TGTGCCAGCAGCTCGAGGGACAGGGTCGGAAGAGGTTTCTTT. Translation: CASSSRDRVGRGFF.

This sequence joins TRBV24-1 and TRBJ1-5; 9 bases are a match to TRBD1. The CDR3 has 15 amino acids. Germline CDR1 KGHDR, CDR2 SFDVKD. The junction had 7 bases not matched to a gene; V was cut back by 4 bases and J by 7 bases. The CDR3 DNA is TGTGCCACCAGTGACTCCGGGACAGGGAAGCAGCCCCAGCATTTT. Protein sequence: CATSDSGTGKQPQHF.

The J gene is TRBJ1-3, the V gene TRBV7-7; D is unclear. The CDR3 totals 16 residues. Trimming removed 1 base from V and 0 bases from J, with 10 bases in between. Looked up from germline, CDR1 is SSHAT and CDR2 is FNYEAQ (reference sequence). The CDR3 region is CASSLGGPRSGNTIYF. The DNA for the CDR3 is TGTGCCAGCAGCTTAGGAGGGCCCCGCTCTGGAAACACCATATATTTT.

The chain uses TRBV7-2 and TRBJ1-3; maybe TRBD1 (6 bases). This CDR3 comprises 16 residues. Trimming removed 1 base at V and 1 base at J, with 11 bases between. Germline V gene data show CDR1 as SGHTA and CDR2 as FQGNSA. This CDR3 reads CASSLGPDRSGNTIYF. CDR3 in DNA: TGTGCCAGCAGCTTAGGACCGGACAGATCTGGAAACACCATATATTTT.

V is TRBV3-1 (or the pseudogene TRBV3-2) and J is TRBJ2-1, with TRBD2 matching 13 bases. Germline CDR1 reads LGHDT; CDR2 reads YNNKEL (reference sequence). V lost 5 bases, J lost 5 bases, and 6 bases stayed unmatched. CDR3 length: 16 amino acids. The CDR3 is CASSATGLAGNNEQFF. In DNA, the CDR3 is TGTGCCAGCAGCGCGACGGGACTAGCGGGGAACAATGAGCAGTTCTTC.